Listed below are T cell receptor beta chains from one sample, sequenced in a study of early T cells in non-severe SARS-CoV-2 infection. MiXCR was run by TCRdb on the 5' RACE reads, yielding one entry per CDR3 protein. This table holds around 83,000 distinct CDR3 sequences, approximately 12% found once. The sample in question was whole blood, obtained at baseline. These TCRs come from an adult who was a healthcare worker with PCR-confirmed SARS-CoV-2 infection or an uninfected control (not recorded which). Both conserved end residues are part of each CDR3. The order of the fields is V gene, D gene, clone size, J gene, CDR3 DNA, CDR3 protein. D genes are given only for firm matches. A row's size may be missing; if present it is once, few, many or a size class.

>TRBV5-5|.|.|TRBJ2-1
TGTGCCTCCGGGAAGGGGCGGAATGAGCAGTTCTTC
CASGKGRNEQFF
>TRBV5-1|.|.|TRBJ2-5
TGCGCCAGCAGCTTGGTCCCAGCGAAAGAGACCCAGTACTTC
CASSLVPAKETQYF
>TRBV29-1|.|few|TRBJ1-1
TGCTTTGTCGACGGCAGAACTGGAGCTTTCTTT
CFVDGRTGAFF
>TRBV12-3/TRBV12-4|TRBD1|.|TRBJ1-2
TGTGCCAGCTGCCAGGGGGTCTTCGTCTATGGCTACACCTTC
CASCQGVFVYGYTF
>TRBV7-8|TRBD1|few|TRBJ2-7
TGTGCCAGCAGCCTCGGACAGGGGTTGATAGCCTACGAGCAGTACTTC
CASSLGQGLIAYEQYF
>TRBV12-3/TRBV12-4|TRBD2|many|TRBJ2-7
TGTGCCAGCAGTTTCGATATTTGGGCTAGCGGGGGGAGCTCCTACGAGCAGTACTTC
CASSFDIWASGGSSYEQYF
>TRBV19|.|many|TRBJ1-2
TGTGCCAGTAGTAGGGGACCGTCTGGGTATGGCTACACCTTC
CASSRGPSGYGYTF
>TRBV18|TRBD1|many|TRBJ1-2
TGTGCCAGCTCACCGACAGGGGGCGATAATGGCTACACCTTC
CASSPTGGDNGYTF
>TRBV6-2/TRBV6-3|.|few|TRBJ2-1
TGTGCCAGCAGTAAAATACAGCGGGATGAGCAGTTCTTC
CASSKIQRDEQFF
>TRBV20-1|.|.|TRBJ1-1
TGCAGAGCCCCCCGGGACACCACGAACACTGAAGCTTTCTTT
CRAPRDTTNTEAFF
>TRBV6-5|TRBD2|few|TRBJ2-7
TGTGCCAGCAGATTGAGCGGGAAGGAGGTCCACGAGCAGTACTTC
CASRLSGKEVHEQYF
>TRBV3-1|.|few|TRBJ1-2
TGTGCCAGCAGCCAAGATATCACAGTATATGGCTACACCTTC
CASSQDITVYGYTF
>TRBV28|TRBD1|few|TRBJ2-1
TGTGCCAGCATCCTTTATGGGGCACCACAGGGGGAAAATGAGCAGTTCTTC
CASILYGAPQGENEQFF
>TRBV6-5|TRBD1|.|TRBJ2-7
TGTGCCAGCAGTTACTCCGACAGGGCGAAGCCCTACGAGCAGTACTTC
CASSYSDRAKPYEQYF
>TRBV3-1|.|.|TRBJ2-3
TGTGCCAGCAGCCAAGAAGGGGGTGAAGCGACAAGGAGCACAGATACGCAGTATTTT
CASSQEGGEATRSTDTQYF
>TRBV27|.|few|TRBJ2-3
TGTGCCAGCAGTTTGTCGGGCACGGCGCAGTATTTT
CASSLSGTAQYF
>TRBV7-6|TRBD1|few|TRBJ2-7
TGTGCCAGCAGCGCCGGGACAGGGGGCATCTACGAGCAGTACTTC
CASSAGTGGIYEQYF
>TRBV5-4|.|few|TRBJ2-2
TGTGCCAGCAGTCTTGAGGGCACCGGGGAGCTGTTTTTT
CASSLEGTGELFF
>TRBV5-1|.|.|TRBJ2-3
TGCGCCAGCAGACCTCAGCCCTCAAGCACAGATACGCAGTATTTT
CASRPQPSSTDTQYF
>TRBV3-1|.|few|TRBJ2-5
TGTGCCAGCAGCCAAGATTGGAAGACCCAGTACTTC
CASSQDWKTQYF
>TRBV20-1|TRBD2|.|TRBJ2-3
TGCAGTGCTAGAGTCCCGTGGCTAGCGGGGGTCACAGATACGCAGTATTTT
CSARVPWLAGVTDTQYF
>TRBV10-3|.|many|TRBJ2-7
TGTGCCATCAGTGGATCTGATGGCCTGGCCTACGAGCAGTACTTC
CAISGSDGLAYEQYF
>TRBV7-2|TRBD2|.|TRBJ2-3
TGTGCCAGCAGCTTAGGGTCGGGACTAGGGGTCACAGATACGCAGTATTTT
CASSLGSGLGVTDTQYF
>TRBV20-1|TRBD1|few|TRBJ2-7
TGCAGTTGGTTCATCGGGACAGGAACCTACGAGCAGTACTTC
CSWFIGTGTYEQYF
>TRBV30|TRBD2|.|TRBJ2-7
TGTGCCTGGACCGAGGGGGGACTAGCGGACTCCTACGAGCAGTACTTC
CAWTEGGLADSYEQYF
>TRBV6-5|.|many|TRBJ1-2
TGTGCCAGCAGTTACTCGAAAGGAGTATTTGGCTACACCTTC
CASSYSKGVFGYTF
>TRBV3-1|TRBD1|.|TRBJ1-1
TGTGCCAGCAGCCCAGGGGGTAGGGTGACTGAAGCTTTCTTT
CASSPGGRVTEAFF
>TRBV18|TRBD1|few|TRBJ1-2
TGTGCCAGCTCACCACCGGGACAGGGGTTCTATGGCTACACCTTC
CASSPPGQGFYGYTF
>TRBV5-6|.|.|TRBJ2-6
TGTGCCAGCAGCCCCGCCGGCCAGAGGGGGGCCAGCGTCCTGACTTTC
CASSPAGQRGASVLTF
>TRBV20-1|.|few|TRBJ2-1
TGCAGTGTGACTCGGGAAGGGGGCTACAATGAGCAGTTCTTC
CSVTREGGYNEQFF
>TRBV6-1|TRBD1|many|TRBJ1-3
TGTGCCAGCAGTGAATTCGGACAGGGACTCTCTGGAAACACCATATATTTT
CASSEFGQGLSGNTIYF
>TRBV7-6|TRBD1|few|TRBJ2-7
TGTGCCAGCAGCCTTAGGGACAGCCTCTACGAGCAGTACTTC
CASSLRDSLYEQYF
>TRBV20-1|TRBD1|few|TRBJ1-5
TGCAGTGCGAGACCTTTCAGGGGGGCTTGGCCCCAGCATTTT
CSARPFRGAWPQHF
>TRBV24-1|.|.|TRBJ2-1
TGTGCCACCAGTGAACCCTCGGCGCGGGATGGGAATGAGCAGTTCTTC
CATSEPSARDGNEQFF
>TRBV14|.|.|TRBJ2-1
TGTGCCAGCAGCTCGCGACTAGTGCCTTACAATGAGCAGTTCTTC
CASSSRLVPYNEQFF
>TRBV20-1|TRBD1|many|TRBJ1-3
TGCAGTGCTAGCAGACAGGGTTTTCGCTCTGGAAACACCATATATTTT
CSASRQGFRSGNTIYF
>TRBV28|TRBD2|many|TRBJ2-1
TGTGCCAGCAGTTCAACGGGACTAGCGAAAAATGAGCAGTTCTTC
CASSSTGLAKNEQFF
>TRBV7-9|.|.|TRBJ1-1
TGTGCCAGCAGCTTAGGGACAGCTGAAGCTTTCTTT
CASSLGTAEAFF
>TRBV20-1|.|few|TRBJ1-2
TGCAGTGCTAGTTTGGGGGCCGTCATTGGCTACACCTTC
CSASLGAVIGYTF
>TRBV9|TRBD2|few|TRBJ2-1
TGTGCCAGCAGCGTAGAGGGAGCCGGGACTAGCGGGAGGGCATCCTACAATGAGCAGTTCTTC
CASSVEGAGTSGRASYNEQFF
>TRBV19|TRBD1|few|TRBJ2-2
TGTGCCAGTAGTACGTCTCCGAGACAGGGTAGAAGGGAGCTGTTTTTT
CASSTSPRQGRRELFF